This T cell receptor beta chain was observed in a study of Ad26.COV2.S vaccination and SARS-CoV-2 variants. For the study at large: Once, or twice with 56 days between doses, Ad26.COV2.S was given intramuscularly.

Method: immunoSEQ multiplex PCR; TCRdb's copy keeps in-frame clones and lacks some. The data show approximately 410,000 clones, over 75% seen once. Treatment specified: about 20 received Ad26.COV2.S at low or high dose, single or two shots; several received placebo; per-sample allocation not given. The samples were gathered on day 63 after the first injection of vaccine or placebo. An Ad26 vector was used to express Wuhan-strain SARS-CoV-2 spike as the vaccine. This receptor was taken from a person between 18 and 65 years old who received the Ad26.COV2.S COVID-19 vaccine or a placebo. The sequencing here drew on peripheral blood, taken in a trial of Ad26.COV2.S vaccine versus placebo.

The CDR3 nucleotides are TGTGCCAGCAGTTACTCGGGACAGGTTAATGAAAAACTGTTTTTT. Translating gives CASSYSGQVNEKLFF. The rearrangement links TRBV6-5 to TRBJ1-4; 8 bases line up with TRBD1. CDR3 length: 15 amino acids. Germline values: CDR1 MNHEY, CDR2 SVGAGI. V shed 0 bases, J shed 4 bases, and the junction held 1 base outside the gene matches.